These 32 T cell receptor beta chains share one sample of origin, sequenced in a study of T cells in Graves' hyperthyroidism and ophthalmopathy. RNA transcripts were the template for amplifying TCR beta CDR3 regions. HTBI primers were employed in a first-round RT-PCR of the TCR CDR3. TCRdb redid the calling of the multiplex PCR reads with MiXCR, one entry per CDR3 protein. Of 550,000 to 700,000 distinct CDR3 sequences listed, roughly 14% are singletons. Input material: blood. These receptors originate from a middle-aged woman with Graves' ophthalmopathy.

This clonotype was seen at least ten times. The V and J genes are TRBV2 and TRBJ2-5; 7 positions match TRBD2. The CDR3 has 15 amino acids. V dropped 0 bases and J dropped 0; count of bases not matched to a gene: 1. CDR1 and CDR2 (germline): SNHLY, FYNNEI. CDR3 protein: CASSEAGGYQETQYF. The CDR3 nucleotides read TGTGCCAGCAGTGAAGCGGGGGGGTACCAAGAGACCCAGTACTTC.

This clonotype was seen more than once but under ten times. The chain links TRBV12-3 or TRBV12-4 to TRBJ2-7; D gene uncertain. V gave up 5 bases and J gave up 3 bases, with 11 bases separating them. The CDR3 extends over 13 amino acids. In DNA form, the CDR3 reads TGTGCCAGCAGTCCTAATGGGGTCTACGAGCAGTACTTC. Its protein product is CASSPNGVYEQYF.

This clonotype was counted ten times or more. The gene calls are TRBV19 and TRBJ1-1, with D unclear. Per the germline V gene, CDR1 is LNHDA and CDR2 is SQIVND (reference sequence). V dropped 3 bases and J dropped 8 bases, with 13 bases sitting between them. This CDR3 has 13 residues. The CDR3 DNA sequence: TGTGCCAGTAGTATTCGCGCGGGAGTAGAAGCTTTCTTT. It yields the protein CASSIRAGVEAFF.

The chain uses TRBV6-5 and TRBJ1-2; 8 nucleotides match TRBD1. Germline CDR1 MNHEY, CDR2 SVGAGI. The junction had 8 bases not matched to a gene; V was cut back by 2 bases and J by 3 bases. This CDR3 contains 16 residues. CDR3 protein: CASSYAPQGVDYGYTF. For the CDR3, the DNA is TGTGCCAGCAGTTACGCTCCACAGGGGGTCGACTATGGCTACACCTTC.

This clonotype was observed many times. This chain connects TRBV27 to TRBJ2-5; D remains ambiguous. The CDR3 is 15 amino acids. Germline V gene sequence: CDR1 MNHEY, CDR2 SMNVEV (reference sequence). The V and J ends lost 2 bases and 2 bases respectively, with 12 bases between them. The CDR3 nucleotides read TGTGCCAGCAGTTTAGGGGTCAGACGGCAAGAGACCCAGTACTTC. It codes for CASSLGVRRQETQYF.

This clonotype was recorded many times. The rearrangement uses TRBV12-3 or TRBV12-4 and TRBJ2-7; D gene ambiguous. The CDR3 extends over 15 amino acids. V was trimmed by 1 base and J by 2 bases, leaving 12 bases between them. The CDR3 sequence is CASSLGLMLTYEQYF. As DNA, the CDR3 is TGTGCCAGCAGTTTAGGACTTATGCTTACCTACGAGCAGTACTTC.

This clonotype was recorded many times. The chain couples TRBV20-1 to TRBJ2-7, with D possibly matching TRBD2 (5 bases). This CDR3 region has 13 residues. V lost 3 bases to trimming and J lost 2 bases, with 11 bases between them. CDR1 is DFQATT and CDR2 is SNEGSKA in the germline V gene (reference sequence). As DNA, the CDR3 is TGCAGTGCTAGCGGGGAAGGAACCTACGAGCAGTACTTC. It encodes CSASGEGTYEQYF.

This clonotype was seen ten or more times. The J gene is TRBJ1-2, the V gene TRBV13; D not resolved. The germline V and J ends were trimmed by 5 bases and 4 bases, with 14 bases remaining between them. CDR1 PRHDT and CDR2 FYEKMQ come from the germline V gene (reference sequence). The CDR3 totals 14 residues. The CDR3 nucleotides read TGTGCCAGCAGCGAAAGACGGTCTCCCTATGGCTACACCTTC. Protein sequence: CASSERRSPYGYTF.

This clonotype was seen many times. The rearrangement joins TRBV6-1 to TRBJ2-5, with D tentatively TRBD1 or TRBD2 (5 bases each). V was trimmed by 8 bases and J by 6 bases, leaving 19 bases between them. This CDR3 contains 14 residues. Germline assignment: CDR1 MNHNS and CDR2 SASEGT. In nucleotides, the CDR3 is TGTGCCAGCCTCCCCGGGGACGGCCCAAAGACCCAGTACTTC. Protein sequence: CASLPGDGPKTQYF.

This clonotype has just a few counts. The rearrangement joins TRBV29-1 to TRBJ2-7, with D perhaps matching TRBD1 or TRBD2 (6 bases each). Trimming left V 5 bases short and J 1 base short, with 15 bases between. The CDR3 sequence is 14 residues long. Germline assignment: CDR1 SQVTM and CDR2 ANQGSEA. As DNA, the CDR3 is TGCAGCGTTTGCCCGGGGGCCCGATCCTACGAGCAGTACTTC. This encodes CSVCPGARSYEQYF.

This clonotype was counted only a few times. This chain joins TRBV11-2 and TRBJ2-5; 14 bases map to TRBD2. V gave up 3 bases and J gave up 3 bases; unmatched junction bases: 15. The CDR3 is 20 amino acids. The V gene's germline CDR1 is SGHAT and CDR2 FQNNGV. The CDR3 region is CASSLGPGTSGREVKETQYF. DNA for the CDR3: TGTGCCAGCAGCTTGGGGCCCGGGACTAGCGGGAGAGAGGTCAAAGAGACCCAGTACTTC. Full variable domain (rest looked up from reference TRBV11-2 and TRBJ2-5): EAGVAQSPRYKIIEKRQSVAFWCNPISGHATLYWYQQILGQGPKLLIQFQNNGVVDDSQLPKDRFSAERLKGVDSTLKIQPAKLEDSAVYLCASSLGPGTSGREVKETQYFGPGTRLLVL.

This clonotype has at least ten counts. This chain uses TRBV28 with TRBJ2-7; perhaps TRBD2 as D (5 bases). Trimming removed 4 bases from V and 2 bases from J, with 18 bases in between. The CDR3 contains 16 residues. Germline V lookup: CDR1 MDHEN, CDR2 SYDVKM. The CDR3 is CASSSLGSPTPYEQYF. The CDR3 bases are TGTGCCAGCAGTTCCCTGGGGAGTCCAACACCCTACGAGCAGTACTTC.

This clonotype has at least ten counts. V is TRBV24-1 and J is TRBJ2-4; D perhaps matches TRBD1 (6 bases). Germline CDR1 reads KGHDR; CDR2 reads SFDVKD. The CDR3 length is 11 residues. The V gene lost 2 bases and the J gene lost 15 bases, with 10 bases spanning the gap. CDR3: CATSDYRERYF. For the CDR3, the DNA is TGTGCCACCAGTGATTACAGGGAGAGGTACTTC.

Many counts were recorded for this clonotype. This chain links TRBV14 with TRBJ1-3; D gene uncertain. This CDR3 is 15 amino acids long. V lost 0 bases to trimming and J lost 0 bases, with 6 bases between them. From germline, CDR1 is SGHDN and CDR2 FVKESK. DNA for the CDR3: TGTGCCAGCAGCCAAGAGTCAGCCTCTGGAAACACCATATATTTT. Translating gives CASSQESASGNTIYF.

This clonotype showed up many times. The chain links TRBV20-1 to TRBJ1-1; D call uncertain. CDR3 length: 11 amino acids. V was pared by 5 bases and J by 5 bases, with 9 bases between. Germline V gene data show CDR1 as DFQATT and CDR2 as SNEGSKA (reference sequence). In DNA form, the CDR3 reads TGCAGTGCTCTATCGGGAACTGAAGCTTTCTTT. Protein: CSALSGTEAFF.

The chain is built from TRBV29-1 and TRBJ2-2; D possibly corresponds to TRBD1 (6 bases). CDR1 is SQVTM, CDR2 ANQGSEA, per germline. This CDR3 contains 15 residues. Trimming left V 7 bases short and J 0 bases short, with 15 bases between. As DNA, the CDR3 is TGCAGCGCTAGAACAGGGCTAGCGAACACCGGGGAGCTGTTTTTT. Translation: CSARTGLANTGELFF.

This clonotype has more than one count but fewer than ten. V and J are TRBV28 and TRBJ1-6; 10 nucleotides align to TRBD1. Germline-derived CDR1 and CDR2 are MDHEN and SYDVKM. V lost 5 bases to trimming and J lost 5 bases; unmatched junction nucleotides: 3. This CDR3 region has 15 residues. CDR3 residues: CASSTGQGDNSPLHF. As DNA, the CDR3 is TGTGCCAGCAGTACCGGACAGGGGGATAATTCACCCCTCCACTTT.

This clonotype was recorded many times. The rearrangement joins TRBV27 to TRBJ2-5, with TRBD2 identical over 10 bases. V gave up 6 bases and J gave up 9 bases; unmatched junction bases: 7. Germline CDR1 is MNHEY and CDR2 is SMNVEV (reference sequence). This CDR3 is built from 13 residues. CDR3 bases: TGTGCCAGCAGAGCGGGAGGGTCGACGGCCCAGTACTTC. This encodes CASRAGGSTAQYF.

At least ten counts were recorded for this clonotype. This chain connects TRBV28 to TRBJ1-2; no definite D call. This CDR3 has 13 residues. Germline V gene sequence: CDR1 MDHEN, CDR2 SYDVKM. Trimming left V 6 bases short and J 4 bases short, with 12 bases between. The chain's CDR3 is CASRQDTSYGYTF. The DNA for the CDR3 is TGTGCCAGCAGACAAGACACATCCTATGGCTACACCTTC.

There are many counts of this clonotype. The chain combines TRBV27 with TRBJ2-7; 7 bases align to TRBD2. This CDR3 is 15 amino acids long. Germline lookup yields CDR1 MNHEY and CDR2 SMNVEV (reference sequence). Trimming cost V 2 bases and J 3 bases; bases outside gene matches: 7. CDR3 sequence reads: CASSLQGTIGYEQYF. The DNA for the CDR3 is TGTGCCAGCAGTTTACAAGGGACTATTGGCTACGAGCAGTACTTC.

The chain joins TRBV27 to TRBJ2-4; D gene unclear. The CDR3 has 13 amino acids. Trimming shortened V by 0 bases and J by 9 bases, and 9 bases separated the two germline ends. Looked up from germline, CDR1 is MNHEY and CDR2 is SMNVEV (reference sequence). The CDR3 sequence is CASSLSGPGIQYF. The DNA for the CDR3 is TGTGCCAGCAGTTTATCCGGCCCTGGCATTCAGTACTTC.

There are many counts of this clonotype. The chain carries TRBV15 and TRBJ2-5, with 10 bases identical to TRBD1. This CDR3 has 16 amino acids. Germline trimming cut 3 bases from V and 0 bases from J; bases unmatched to any gene: 4. Germline V gene sequence: CDR1 LNHNV, CDR2 YYDKDF (reference sequence). CDR3 sequence: CATSSPGQGYQETQYF. CDR3 sequence (DNA): TGTGCCACCAGCAGTCCGGGACAGGGGTACCAAGAGACCCAGTACTTC.

The J gene is TRBJ1-5, the V gene TRBV12-3 or TRBV12-4; perhaps TRBD1 as D (6 bases). There are 12 residues in the CDR3. The germline V and J ends were trimmed by 6 bases and 6 bases, with 9 bases remaining between them. CDR3 sequence (DNA): TGTGCCAGCAGGAGGGGGGGTCAGCCCCAGCATTTT. Encoded protein: CASRRGGQPQHF.

This clonotype was observed at least ten times. The chain is built from TRBV11-2 and TRBJ2-2; the D is unclear. CDR3 length: 13 residues. V was clipped by 0 bases and J by 7 bases, with 6 bases between them. Germline V gene data show CDR1 as SGHAT and CDR2 as FQNNGV. CDR3 coding DNA: TGTGCCAGCAGCTTAGATCCGTACGGGGAGCTGTTTTTT. This sequence encodes CASSLDPYGELFF.

This clonotype was found many times. The gene calls are TRBV6-1 and TRBJ2-7; either TRBD1 or TRBD2 may supply D (5 bases each). Germline V gene data show CDR1 as MNHNS and CDR2 as SASEGT. The V end lost 6 bases, the J end lost 0 bases, and 15 bases lay between the germline ends. The CDR3 consists of 15 residues. For the CDR3, the DNA is TGTGCCAGCAGCCCCATGGGGACGGTCTCCTACGAGCAGTACTTC. Protein product: CASSPMGTVSYEQYF.

In this sample, this clonotype turned up many times. The V gene is TRBV2, the J gene TRBJ1-2; D is ambiguous. Germline-derived CDR1 and CDR2 are SNHLY and FYNNEI. The CDR3 covers 13 residues. Trimming removed 0 bases at V and 12 bases at J, with 14 bases between. CDR3 in DNA: TGTGCCAGCAGTGAAGCGCGTAGCGGGTCGGACACCTTC. Its protein product is CASSEARSGSDTF. The variable domain in full, with the rest retrieved from reference TRBV2 and TRBJ1-2, is EPEVTQTPSHQVTQMGQEVILRCVPISNHLYFYWYRQILGQKVEFLVSFYNNEISEKSEIFDDQFSVERPDGSNFTLKIRSTKLEDSAMYFCASSEARSGSDTFGSGTRLTVV.

This clonotype was counted a few times. The chain uses TRBV28 and TRBJ2-6; perhaps D is TRBD1 or TRBD2 (5 bases each). Germline loops: CDR1 MDHEN, CDR2 SYDVKM. The CDR3 consists of 16 residues. The germline V and J ends were trimmed by 2 bases and 1 base, with 9 bases remaining between them. CDR3 in DNA: TGTGCCAGCAGTTTACTGGGGGAATCTGGGGCCAACGTCCTGACTTTC. This encodes CASSLLGESGANVLTF.

The rearrangement links TRBV28 to TRBJ2-7; TRBD2 matches at 14 bases. In germline, CDR1 is MDHEN, CDR2 SYDVKM. This CDR3 has 17 residues. Trimming took 2 bases from V and 6 from J; bases not matched to a gene: 9. For the CDR3, the DNA is TGTGCCAGCAGTTTAACTACCGGGACTAGCGGGAGTATCGAGCAGTACTTC. It specifies CASSLTTGTSGSIEQYF.

This clonotype was recorded a few times. This sequence may be a read error, since a much larger clone differs from it by one base. V is TRBV2 and J is TRBJ2-5; D unresolved. The CDR3 is made up of 13 amino acids. Germline values: CDR1 SNHLY, CDR2 FYNNEI. The CDR3 region has the DNA TGTGCCAGCGGTGACCCCAGTCCAGGGACCCAGTACTTC. The encoded protein is CASGDPSPGTQYF.

The J gene is TRBJ2-7, the V gene TRBV28; 14 nucleotides agree with TRBD2. CDR3 size: 15 residues. V was pared by 5 bases and J by 4 bases, with 4 bases of the junction left unmatched. Germline V CDR1 and CDR2: MDHEN, SYDVKM. The CDR3 bases are TGTGCCAGCAGTATGACTAGCGGGAGGGGATACGAGCAGTACTTC. It yields the protein CASSMTSGRGYEQYF.

This clonotype showed up many times. The chain carries TRBV20-1 and TRBJ1-1, with no clear D. Trimming stripped 0 bases from V and 5 bases from J, with 13 bases between. The CDR3 has 14 residues. The germline CDR1 and CDR2 sequences are DFQATT and SNEGSKA (reference sequence). CDR3 amino acids: CSARDPGEGTEAFF. The CDR3 nucleotides read TGCAGTGCTAGAGATCCCGGGGAGGGAACTGAAGCTTTCTTT.

This clonotype occurred many times. The V gene is TRBV6-5, the J gene TRBJ2-5; D uncertain. The CDR3 spans 16 residues. The ends were cut back, 6 bases at V and 5 bases at J, with 22 bases in the middle. Germline V CDR1 and CDR2: MNHEY, SVGAGI. CDR3 in DNA: TGTGCCAGCAGCCGCAATCCTCATGAGCGAATGGAGACCCAGTACTTC. It encodes CASSRNPHERMETQYF.